This entry lists 11 T cell receptor beta chains sequenced from one sample in a study of T cell changes during pregnancy in multiple sclerosis. This table comes from immunoSEQ multiplex PCR, and its TCRdb copy is limited to in-frame clones, with some not included. This table holds about 50,000 clones, around nine tenths found once. Sequences were derived from CD4+ T cells from peripheral blood mononuclear cells, sampled before pregnancy. All receptors come from a female donor with multiple sclerosis, enrolled in a pregnancy study.

The gene calls are TRBV19 and TRBJ2-7; TRBD2 agrees at 9 bases. CDR1 is LNHDA and CDR2 is SQIVND in the germline V gene (reference sequence). V dropped 6 bases and J dropped 6; count of bases not matched to a gene: 3. CDR3 length: 12 amino acids. CDR3 DNA: TGTGCCAGTAGGGAAGCGGGAGGCGAGCAGTACTTC. As protein: CASREAGGEQYF.

The sample holds one count of this clone. The chain is built from TRBV11-2 and TRBJ2-7; D may be TRBD2 (5 bases). This CDR3 spans 12 amino acids. In germline, CDR1 is SGHAT, CDR2 FQNNGV. Trimming cost V 1 base and J 4 bases, with 5 bases left between them. CDR3 coding DNA: TGTGCCAGCAGCTTAGGGGAGTACGAGCAGTACTTC. It translates to CASSLGEYEQYF. The full variable domain, with the rest looked up from reference TRBV11-2 and TRBJ2-7, is EAGVAQSPRYKIIEKRQSVAFWCNPISGHATLYWYQQILGQGPKLLIQFQNNGVVDDSQLPKDRFSAERLKGVDSTLKIQPAKLEDSAVYLCASSLGEYEQYFGPGTRLTVT.

The chain joins TRBV6-1 to TRBJ2-7; 11 bases line up with TRBD2. CDR1 MNHNS and CDR2 SASEGT come from the germline V gene. Losses at the gene ends were 5 bases for V and 3 bases for J; bases not matched to a gene: 3. The CDR3 is made up of 14 amino acids. DNA for the CDR3: TGTGCCAGCAGTTCTAGCGGGAGGTACTACGAGCAGTACTTC. This sequence encodes CASSSSGRYYEQYF.

This sequence joins TRBV6-1 and TRBJ2-5, with 8 nucleotides matching TRBD2. CDR1 MNHNS and CDR2 SASEGT come from the germline V gene. V lost 2 bases, J lost 2 bases, and 4 bases stayed unmatched. The length of the CDR3 is 15 residues. Here the CDR3 DNA reads TGTGCCAGCAGTGAATTTATAGCGGGACAAGAGACCCAGTACTTC. The encoded protein is CASSEFIAGQETQYF.

The V gene is TRBV30, the J gene TRBJ1-2; D perhaps matches TRBD1 (5 bases). V was pared by 1 base and J by 4 bases, with 16 bases between. This CDR3 is 15 amino acids long. From germline, CDR1 is GTSNPN and CDR2 SVGIG (reference sequence). CDR3 protein: CAWSGPRGVAYGYTF. The CDR3, as DNA: TGTGCCTGGAGTGGTCCTCGGGGGGTAGCCTATGGCTACACCTTC.

V usage is TRBV5-1 and J usage is TRBJ2-1; 10 positions match TRBD2. CDR3 length equals 15 residues. The V and J ends lost 7 bases and 5 bases, in that order; junction bases with no gene match: 9. Germline CDR1 SGHRS, CDR2 YFSETQ. The CDR3 spells CASRLAGAIDNEQFF. In nucleotides, the CDR3 is TGCGCCAGCCGCCTAGCGGGAGCTATAGACAATGAGCAGTTCTTC.

The chain combines TRBV5-1 with TRBJ1-1, with unresolved D. In germline, CDR1 is SGHRS, CDR2 YFSETQ. The CDR3 consists of 14 residues. V lost 0 bases and J 1 base, leaving 7 bases between the germline ends. The CDR3 DNA is TGCGCCAGCAGCTTGGAACACAGGAACACTGAAGCTTTCTTT. It yields the protein CASSLEHRNTEAFF. Drawing the rest from reference TRBV5-1 and TRBJ1-1, the complete variable domain is KAGVTQTPRYLIKTRGQQVTLSCSPISGHRSVSWYQQTPGQGLQFLFEYFSETQRNKGNFPGRFSGRQFSNSRSEMNVSTLELGDSALYLCASSLEHRNTEAFFGQGTRLTVV.

V gene TRBV18 combines with J gene TRBJ2-5, with a tentative D call TRBD2 (6 bases). V lost 8 bases to trimming and J lost 5 bases, with 6 bases between them. The CDR3 has 10 residues. Germline V gene data show CDR1 as KGHSH and CDR2 as LQKENI. The CDR3 sequence is CASAGETQYF. In nucleotides, the CDR3 is TGTGCCAGCGCGGGGGAGACCCAGTACTTC.

This rearrangement joins TRBV9 to TRBJ1-4; tentatively, D is TRBD1 (5 bases). Germline V gives CDR1 SGDLS, CDR2 YYNGEE. The CDR3 runs 15 residues. The germline V and J ends were trimmed by 3 bases and 3 bases, with 12 bases remaining between them. The DNA for the CDR3 is TGTGCCAGCAGCGAGTCCGGACATTCTAATGAAAAACTGTTTTTT. As protein: CASSESGHSNEKLFF.

The rearrangement links TRBV19 to TRBJ1-5; TRBD1 matches 7 bases. The CDR3 runs to 14 residues. CDR1 and CDR2 (germline): LNHDA, SQIVND (reference sequence). Unmatched junction bases numbered 6, after V lost 7 bases and J lost 3 bases. The CDR3 here is CASTHRGSNQPQHF. The DNA of the CDR3 is TGTGCCAGTACCCACAGGGGTTCCAATCAGCCCCAGCATTTT. Filled out from reference TRBV19 and TRBJ1-5, the complete variable domain reads DGGITQSPKYLFRKEGQNVTLSCEQNLNHDAMYWYRQDPGQGLRLIYYSQIVNDFQKGDIAEGYSVSREKKESFPLTVTSAQKNPTAFYLCASTHRGSNQPQHFGDGTRLSIL.

This clone has only one observation. The chain uses TRBV28 and TRBJ2-5, with D maybe TRBD2 (7 bases). Per the germline V gene, CDR1 is MDHEN and CDR2 is SYDVKM. The CDR3 is 14 residues long. V lost 1 base and J lost 4, with 10 bases in between. This CDR3 is CASSLLGGRETQYF. CDR3 DNA sequence: TGTGCCAGCAGTTTATTGGGGGGGCGAGAGACCCAGTACTTC.